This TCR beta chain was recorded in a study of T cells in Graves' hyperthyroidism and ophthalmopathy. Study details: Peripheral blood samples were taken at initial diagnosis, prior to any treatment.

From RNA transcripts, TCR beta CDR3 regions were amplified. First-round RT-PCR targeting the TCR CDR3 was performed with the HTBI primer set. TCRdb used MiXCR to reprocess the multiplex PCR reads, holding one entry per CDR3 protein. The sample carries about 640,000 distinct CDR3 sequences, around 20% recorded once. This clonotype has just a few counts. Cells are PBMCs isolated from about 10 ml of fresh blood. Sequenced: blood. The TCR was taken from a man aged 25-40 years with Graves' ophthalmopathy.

The CDR3 here is CASRRQGSRYEQYF. The CDR3 DNA reads TGTGCCAGCAGACGACAGGGTAGTAGGTACGAGCAGTACTTC. The chain couples TRBV28 to TRBJ2-7; TRBD1 matches 7 bases. V shed 6 bases, J shed 4 bases, and the junction held 9 bases outside the gene matches. The CDR3 extends over 14 amino acids. The germline CDR1 and CDR2 sequences are MDHEN and SYDVKM.